This entry concerns a single T cell receptor beta chain. The antigen is unknown. The entry originates in a study of T cell responses to AZD1222 COVID-19 vaccine. Study-wide findings and caveats: Only a handful of AZD1222 recipients, about six in all, had baseline seropositivity. Vaccination with two AZD1222 doses was followed by a rise in Spike-specific TCR breadth and depth. A mostly white British donor set with more females was recruited, and clonal diversity was possibly underestimated.

CDR3 length equals 16 residues. The ends lost 1 base at V and 5 bases at J; junction bases unmatched: 9. Looked up from germline, CDR1 is SEHNR and CDR2 is FQNEAQ (reference sequence). Assay used: immunoSEQ multiplex PCR; TCRdb lists only in-frame clones, some missing. The sample has about 110,000 clones, about 90% seen once. The V and J genes are TRBV7-9 and TRBJ1-2; TRBD1 matches 8 bases. The sequence was obtained from an adult in good health. The source material was peripheral blood, sampled on day 0 of AZD1222 vaccination. Written as DNA, the CDR3 is TGTGCCAGCAGCTTAGTCCGGGGACAGGACGAATATGGCTACACCTTC. Protein sequence: CASSLVRGQDEYGYTF.